These 24 T cell receptor beta chains came from one sample sequenced in a study of T-cell memory formation after mild COVID-19. In TCRdb, the 5' RACE reads were re-called with MiXCR into one record per CDR3 protein. The table includes over 130,000 distinct CDR3 sequences, about 14% detected once. The sequencing input was PBMCs or a T cell subset sorted from them (not recorded which). Source of these receptors: an adult woman who had mild COVID-19 (a few samples of this study predate the infection). Cell type and time point are not known.

This clonotype was seen a few times. V usage is TRBV29-1 and J usage is TRBJ1-1; maybe TRBD1 (5 bases). V lost 5 bases and J lost 3, with 13 bases in between. The CDR3 spans 13 residues. Germline loops: CDR1 SQVTM, CDR2 ANQGSEA. The DNA for the CDR3 is TGCAGCGTTAGTTCAGGGAAGGACACTGAAGCTTTCTTT. Encoded protein: CSVSSGKDTEAFF.

The chain links TRBV5-1 to TRBJ1-6, with D unclear. CDR3 length equals 17 residues. Looked up from germline, CDR1 is SGHRS and CDR2 is YFSETQ. The germline V and J ends were trimmed by 4 bases and 1 base, with 15 bases remaining between them. CDR3 residues: CASSPRPIGSYNSPLHF. CDR3 DNA: TGCGCCAGCAGCCCTAGACCTATAGGGTCCTATAATTCACCCCTCCACTTT.

This clonotype was counted many times. V gene TRBV7-9 combines with J gene TRBJ2-7; 9 bases align to TRBD2. The CDR3 consists of 16 residues. The V gene's germline CDR1 is SEHNR and CDR2 FQNEAQ (reference sequence). J lost 3 bases, V lost 1 base, and 7 bases had no gene match. The DNA of the CDR3 is TGTGCCAGCAGCTTAGGCCCGGCGGGAGGGCTCTACGAGCAGTACTTC. This codes for CASSLGPAGGLYEQYF.

The chain has TRBV9 and TRBJ2-1; possibly TRBD2 for D (6 bases). CDR3 size: 17 residues. The V gene's germline CDR1 is SGDLS and CDR2 YYNGEE. The V end was cut by 3 bases, the J end by 7 bases, with 23 bases between. The DNA for the CDR3 is TGTGCCAGCAGCGCACCACATCCCCGCGGAGGGTGGAATGAGCAGTTCTTC. The encoded protein is CASSAPHPRGGWNEQFF.

This rearrangement joins TRBV12-3 or TRBV12-4 to TRBJ1-5; D may be TRBD1 (5 bases). Trimming took off 2 bases at V and 2 bases at J, with 10 bases between the two ends. The CDR3 is 15 residues long. DNA of the CDR3: TGTGCCAGCAGTTTATGGGGGGTCGGCAATCAGCCCCAGCATTTT. Its translation: CASSLWGVGNQPQHF.

This clonotype was found many times. One junction end disagrees with the germline gene, perhaps due to a read error. The chain recombines TRBV5-1 with TRBJ2-3; 9 bases align to TRBD1. The CDR3 runs to 14 residues. The germline V gene encodes CDR1 SGHRS and CDR2 YFSETQ. The CDR3: CASSPGQGTDTQYF. For the CDR3, the DNA is TGTGCCAGCAGCCCCGGACAGGGGACAGATACGCAGTATTTT. The entire variable domain, with the rest obtained from reference TRBV5-1 and TRBJ2-3, is as follows: KAGVTQTPRYLIKTRGQQVTLSCSPISGHRSVSWYQQTPGQGLQFLFEYFSETQRNKGNFPGRFSGRQFSNSRSEMNVSTLELGDSALYLCASSPGQGTDTQYFGPGTRLTVL.

This rearrangement joins TRBV12-3 or TRBV12-4 to TRBJ2-2; 13 nucleotides align to TRBD2. After removal of 8 bases from V and 6 bases from J, the junction contained 3 bases not matched to a gene. The CDR3 is 14 amino acids. This CDR3 reads CASGLAGVAGELFF. CDR3 sequence (DNA): TGTGCCAGCGGACTAGCGGGGGTTGCCGGGGAGCTGTTTTTT.

This chain uses TRBV5-6 with TRBJ1-1, with a possible D match to TRBD1 (6 bases). Trimming removed 4 bases from V and 9 bases from J, with 13 bases in between. The germline CDR1 and CDR2 sequences are SGHDT and YYEEEE. The CDR3 extends over 12 amino acids. The CDR3 loop is CASSRGGTKAFF. In DNA, the CDR3 is TGTGCCAGCAGCCGCGGCGGGACAAAAGCTTTCTTT.

The sample holds a few counts of this clonotype. This rearrangement joins TRBV7-8 to TRBJ2-5; either TRBD1 or TRBD2 may supply D (5 bases each). Germline CDR1 is SGHVS and CDR2 is FQNEAQ. V was trimmed by 1 base and J by 4 bases, leaving 13 bases between them. CDR3 length: 15 residues. CDR3 DNA: TGTGCCAGCAGCTTAGTAAGGGACGCAAGAGAGACCCAGTACTTC. Translation gives CASSLVRDARETQYF.

The chain couples TRBV6-5 to TRBJ1-4; D may be TRBD1 (5 bases). CDR1 is MNHEY and CDR2 is SVGAGI in the germline V gene. V shed 2 bases and J shed 0 bases, with 7 bases lying between them. The CDR3 covers 15 residues. The CDR3 DNA follows: TGTGCCAGCAGTTACGGGGCCACAACTAATGAAAAACTGTTTTTT. Residues: CASSYGATTNEKLFF.

The chain recombines TRBV7-2 with TRBJ1-5; the D is unclear. CDR3 length: 15 amino acids. V shed 1 base and J shed 2 bases, with 9 bases lying between them. In germline, CDR1 is SGHTA, CDR2 FQGNSA. This CDR3 is CASSLGPTGNQPQHF. DNA of the CDR3: TGTGCCAGCAGCTTAGGACCAACGGGCAATCAGCCCCAGCATTTT.

As regards this clonotype: Relative to the germline gene, one junction end is altered; a read error may explain this. The chain carries TRBV27 and TRBJ1-2, with 9 bases aligning to TRBD1. This CDR3 has 17 residues. Germline CDR1 reads MNHEY; CDR2 reads SMNVEV (reference sequence). The CDR3 region has the DNA TGTTCCAGCAGTTCTGTTTTTTGGGGGGACAGGGTTCATGGCTACACCTTC. Residues: CSSSSVFWGDRVHGYTF.

J is TRBJ1-4 and V is TRBV20-1; D is possibly TRBD1 (5 bases). Germline V gene sequence: CDR1 DFQATT, CDR2 SNEGSKA (reference sequence). The ends were cut back, 6 bases at V and 3 bases at J, with 14 bases in the middle. There are 14 residues in the CDR3. DNA of the CDR3: TGCAGTGCGCTTTGGGGGTATTCTAATGAAAAACTGTTTTTT. It specifies CSALWGYSNEKLFF.

This clonotype was seen ten or more times. The chain employs TRBV12-3 or TRBV12-4 and TRBJ1-3, with D unclear. The length of the CDR3 is 20 residues. V gave up 3 bases and J gave up 0 bases, with 24 bases separating them. The chain's CDR3 is CASSFPAQASQPYSGNTIYF. Written as DNA, the CDR3 is TGTGCCAGCAGTTTTCCGGCGCAGGCTTCCCAACCCTACTCTGGAAACACCATATATTTT.

This clonotype has only a few counts. The chain couples TRBV19 to TRBJ1-5; perhaps TRBD1 as D (6 bases). The V end was cut by 8 bases, the J end by 3 bases, with 14 bases between. The length of the CDR3 is 14 residues. Germline CDR1 LNHDA, CDR2 SQIVND (reference sequence). CDR3 residues: CASEPGVFNQPQHF. For the CDR3, the DNA is TGTGCCAGTGAGCCAGGGGTCTTCAATCAGCCCCAGCATTTT.

The table lists this clonotype with a few counts. The genes are TRBV7-6 and TRBJ1-1; D not certain. Trimming took off 1 base at V and 11 bases at J, with 14 bases between the two ends. The CDR3 runs 13 residues. The germline CDR1 and CDR2 sequences are SGHVS and FNYEAQ. The CDR3 reads CASSLGLSRAAFF. The CDR3 bases are TGTGCCAGCAGCTTAGGGCTGTCTAGGGCGGCTTTCTTT.

This clonotype was seen only a few times. The chain combines TRBV7-6 with TRBJ2-7; D is undetermined. Germline V gene sequence: CDR1 SGHVS, CDR2 FNYEAQ. The ends were cut back, 8 bases at V and 3 bases at J, with 14 bases in the middle. The CDR3 contains 13 residues. This chain's CDR3 is CASAISELYEQYF. The CDR3 nucleotides are TGTGCCAGCGCTATTTCGGAGCTCTACGAGCAGTACTTC.

The rearrangement uses TRBV29-1 and TRBJ2-7, with D perhaps TRBD1 (6 bases). The CDR3 extends over 13 amino acids. V lost 6 bases and J lost 2, with 14 bases in between. CDR1 is SQVTM, CDR2 ANQGSEA, per germline. The CDR3 protein is CSVLTGQTYEQYF. In nucleotides, the CDR3 is TGCAGCGTATTGACAGGCCAGACCTACGAGCAGTACTTC.

The V gene is TRBV7-9, the J gene TRBJ1-1; TRBD1 aligns across 9 bases. V lost 5 bases, J lost 0 bases, and 4 bases stayed unmatched. This CDR3 region has 15 residues. CDR1 is SEHNR, CDR2 FQNEAQ, per germline (reference sequence). The CDR3 DNA follows: TGTGCCAGCAGCGACGGACAGGGGATGAACACTGAAGCTTTCTTT. Protein sequence: CASSDGQGMNTEAFF.

This rearrangement joins TRBV5-1 to TRBJ1-4, with 7 bases fitting TRBD1. The J segment lost 6 bases and the V segment lost 4 bases, leaving 6 bases of the junction unmatched. CDR3 length: 14 residues. Germline assignment: CDR1 SGHRS and CDR2 YFSETQ. The CDR3 bases are TGCGCCAGCAGCCCCGGGACAGTCGATGAAAAACTGTTTTTT. Translated: CASSPGTVDEKLFF.

The J gene is TRBJ2-1, the V gene TRBV24-1; possible D gene TRBD1, 6 bases. The CDR3 is 19 residues long. V dropped 3 bases and J dropped 7 bases, with 27 bases sitting between them. Germline V gives CDR1 KGHDR, CDR2 SFDVKD. The CDR3 protein is CATSDSIGFTSYRENEQFF. DNA for the CDR3: TGTGCCACCAGTGATAGTATCGGGTTCACATCTTACAGGGAAAATGAGCAGTTCTTC.

This clonotype was detected a few times. The J gene is TRBJ2-3, the V gene TRBV6-2 or TRBV6-3; TRBD2 agrees at 7 bases. The V gene end was trimmed by 0 bases and the J gene end by 3 bases; junction bases not matched to a gene: 0. CDR1 and CDR2 from the germline V gene are MNHEY and SVGEGT. This CDR3 has 14 amino acids. The CDR3 DNA reads TGTGCCAGCAGTTACTCAGCGGGGACAGATACGCAGTATTTT. Encoded protein: CASSYSAGTDTQYF.

CDR3: CASSFGTGTNEQFF. CDR3 coding DNA: TGTGCCAGCAGTTTCGGGACAGGGACCAATGAGCAGTTCTTC. The chain couples TRBV12-3 or TRBV12-4 to TRBJ2-1; 9 bases line up with TRBD1. This CDR3 is built from 14 residues. Unmatched junction bases numbered 3, after V lost 3 bases and J lost 6 bases.

In its sample, this clonotype was seen a few times. V usage is TRBV6-2 or TRBV6-3 and J usage is TRBJ1-1; D possibly corresponds to TRBD1 (5 bases). This CDR3 is 12 amino acids long. V was clipped by 6 bases and J by 5 bases, with 10 bases between them. CDR1 MNHEY and CDR2 SVGEGT come from the germline V gene. The CDR3 coding sequence is TGTGCCAGCAGCGACGGGGGGACTGAAGCTTTCTTT. This translates into CASSDGGTEAFF.